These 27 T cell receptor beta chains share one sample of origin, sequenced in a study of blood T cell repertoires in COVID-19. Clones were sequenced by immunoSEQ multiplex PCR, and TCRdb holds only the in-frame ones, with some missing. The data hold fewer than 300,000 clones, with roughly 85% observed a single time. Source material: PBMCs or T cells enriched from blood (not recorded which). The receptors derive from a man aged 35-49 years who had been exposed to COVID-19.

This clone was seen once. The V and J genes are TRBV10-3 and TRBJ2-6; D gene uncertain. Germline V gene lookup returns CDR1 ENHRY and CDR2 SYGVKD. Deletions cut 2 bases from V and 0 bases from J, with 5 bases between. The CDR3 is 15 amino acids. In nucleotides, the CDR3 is TGTGCCATCAGTGAGACTGGCTCTGGGGCCAACGTCCTGACTTTC. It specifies CAISETGSGANVLTF.

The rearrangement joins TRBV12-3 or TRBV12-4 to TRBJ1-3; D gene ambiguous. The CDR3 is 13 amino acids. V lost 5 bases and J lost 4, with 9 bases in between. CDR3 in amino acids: CASSGHLGNTIYF. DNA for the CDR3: TGTGCCAGCAGTGGGCACTTGGGAAACACCATATATTTT.

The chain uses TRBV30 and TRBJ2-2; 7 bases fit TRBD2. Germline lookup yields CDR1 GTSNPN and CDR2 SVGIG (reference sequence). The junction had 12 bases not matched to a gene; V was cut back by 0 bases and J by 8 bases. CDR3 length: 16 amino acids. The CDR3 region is CAWSVLPRLALGELFF. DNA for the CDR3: TGTGCCTGGAGTGTACTCCCTCGACTAGCCCTAGGGGAGCTGTTTTTT.

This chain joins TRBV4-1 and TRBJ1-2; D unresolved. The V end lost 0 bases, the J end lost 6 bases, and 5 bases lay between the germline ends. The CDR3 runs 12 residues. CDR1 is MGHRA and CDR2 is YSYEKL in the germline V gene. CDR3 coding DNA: TGCGCCAGCAGCCAAGAATATGATGGCTACACCTTC. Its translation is CASSQEYDGYTF.

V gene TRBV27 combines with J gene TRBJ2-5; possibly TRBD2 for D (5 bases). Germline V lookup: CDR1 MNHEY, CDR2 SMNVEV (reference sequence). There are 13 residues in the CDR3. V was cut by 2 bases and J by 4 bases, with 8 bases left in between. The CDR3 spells CASSLSGVETQYF. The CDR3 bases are TGTGCCAGCAGTTTAAGCGGAGTAGAGACCCAGTACTTC.

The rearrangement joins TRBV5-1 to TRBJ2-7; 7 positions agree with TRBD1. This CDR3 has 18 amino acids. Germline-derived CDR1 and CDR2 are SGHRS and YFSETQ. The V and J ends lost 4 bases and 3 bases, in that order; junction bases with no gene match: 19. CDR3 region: CASSVLSDRDQFGYEQYF. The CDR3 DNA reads TGCGCCAGCAGCGTCCTAAGCGACAGGGACCAATTTGGCTACGAGCAGTACTTC.

In DNA, the CDR3 is TGTGCCAGCAGTGAAGGGCCAGGGTTAAATCAGCCCCAGCATTTT. This encodes CASSEGPGLNQPQHF. V is TRBV6-1 and J is TRBJ1-5; a weak D match, TRBD1 (5 bases). Germline lookup yields CDR1 MNHNS and CDR2 SASEGT. V was trimmed by 1 base and J by 4 bases, leaving 11 bases between them. There are 15 residues in the CDR3.

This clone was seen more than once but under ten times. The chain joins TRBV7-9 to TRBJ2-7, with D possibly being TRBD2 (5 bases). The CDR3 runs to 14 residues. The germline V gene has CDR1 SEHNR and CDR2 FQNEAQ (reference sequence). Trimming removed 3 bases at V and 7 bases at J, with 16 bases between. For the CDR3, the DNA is TGTGCCAGCAGCTTCGCGTGGGAGATGAGGGAGCAGTACTTC. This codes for CASSFAWEMREQYF. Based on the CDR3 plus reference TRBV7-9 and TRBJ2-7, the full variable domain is DTGVSQNPRHKITKRGQNVTFRCDPISEHNRLYWYRQTLGQGPEFLTYFQNEAQLEKSRLLSDRFSAERPKGSFSTLEIQRTEQGDSAMYLCASSFAWEMREQYFGPGTRLTVT.

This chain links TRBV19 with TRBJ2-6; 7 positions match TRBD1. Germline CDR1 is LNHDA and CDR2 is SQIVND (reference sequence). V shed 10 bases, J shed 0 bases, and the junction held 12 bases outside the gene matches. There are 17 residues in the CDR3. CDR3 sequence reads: CATAGGFISSGANVLTF. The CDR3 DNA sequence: TGTGCCACGGCAGGGGGATTTATAAGCTCTGGGGCCAACGTCCTGACTTTC.

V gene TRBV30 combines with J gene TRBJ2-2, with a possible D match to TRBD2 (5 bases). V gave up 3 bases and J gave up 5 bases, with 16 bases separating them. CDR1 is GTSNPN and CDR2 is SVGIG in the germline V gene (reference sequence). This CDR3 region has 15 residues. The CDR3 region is CAWSPGAGGTGELFF. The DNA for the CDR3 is TGTGCCTGGAGCCCTGGCGCGGGCGGGACCGGGGAGCTGTTTTTT.

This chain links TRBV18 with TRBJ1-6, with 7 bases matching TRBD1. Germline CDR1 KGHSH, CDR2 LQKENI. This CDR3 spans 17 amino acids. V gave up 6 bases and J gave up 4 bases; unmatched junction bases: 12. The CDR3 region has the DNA TGTGCCAGCTCTATACAGGGGCGGCCTATTTATAATTCACCCCTCCACTTT. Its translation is CASSIQGRPIYNSPLHF.

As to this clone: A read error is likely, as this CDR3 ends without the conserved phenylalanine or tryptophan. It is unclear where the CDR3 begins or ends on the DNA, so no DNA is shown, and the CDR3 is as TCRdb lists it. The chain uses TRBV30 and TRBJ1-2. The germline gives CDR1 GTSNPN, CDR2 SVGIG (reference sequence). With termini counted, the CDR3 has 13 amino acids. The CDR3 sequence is CAWSVGGAVAGII.

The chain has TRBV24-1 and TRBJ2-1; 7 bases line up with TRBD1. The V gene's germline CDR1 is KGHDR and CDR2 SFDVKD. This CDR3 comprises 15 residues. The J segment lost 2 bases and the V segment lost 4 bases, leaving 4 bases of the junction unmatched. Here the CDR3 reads CATSDTGQPYNEQFF. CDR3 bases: TGTGCCACCAGTGACACGGGACAGCCCTACAATGAGCAGTTCTTC.

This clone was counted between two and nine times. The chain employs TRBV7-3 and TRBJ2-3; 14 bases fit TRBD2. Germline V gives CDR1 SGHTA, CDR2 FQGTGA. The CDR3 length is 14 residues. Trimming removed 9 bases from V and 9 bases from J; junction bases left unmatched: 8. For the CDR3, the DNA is TGTGCCAGTCTAGGGACTAGCGGGAGTAGGACGCAGTATTTT. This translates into CASLGTSGSRTQYF.

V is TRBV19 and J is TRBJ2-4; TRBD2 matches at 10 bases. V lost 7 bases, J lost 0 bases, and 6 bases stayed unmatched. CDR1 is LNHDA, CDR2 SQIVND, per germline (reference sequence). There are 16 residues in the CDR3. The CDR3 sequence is CASTPSGSGAKNIQYF. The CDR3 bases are TGTGCCAGTACGCCTAGCGGGAGCGGAGCCAAAAACATTCAGTACTTC.

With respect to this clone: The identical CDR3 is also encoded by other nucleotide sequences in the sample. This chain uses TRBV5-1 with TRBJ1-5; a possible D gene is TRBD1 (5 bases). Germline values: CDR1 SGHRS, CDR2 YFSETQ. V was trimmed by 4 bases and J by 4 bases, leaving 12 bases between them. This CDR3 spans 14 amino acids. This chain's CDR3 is CASSPDRPNQPQHF. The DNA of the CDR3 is TGCGCCAGCAGCCCCGACAGACCAAATCAGCCCCAGCATTTT.

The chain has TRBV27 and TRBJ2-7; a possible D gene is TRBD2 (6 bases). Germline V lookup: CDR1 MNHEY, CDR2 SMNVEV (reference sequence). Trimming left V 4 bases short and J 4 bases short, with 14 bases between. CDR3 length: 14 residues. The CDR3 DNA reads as TGTGCCAGCAGTTGGGGGATAGGAGGGTACGAGCAGTACTTC. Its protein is CASSWGIGGYEQYF.

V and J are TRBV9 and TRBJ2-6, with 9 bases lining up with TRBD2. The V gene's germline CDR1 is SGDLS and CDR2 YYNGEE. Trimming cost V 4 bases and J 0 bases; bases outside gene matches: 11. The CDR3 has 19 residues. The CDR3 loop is CASSSRLAEHYSGANVLTF. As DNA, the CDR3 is TGTGCCAGCAGCTCAAGACTAGCGGAACACTACTCTGGGGCCAACGTCCTGACTTTC.

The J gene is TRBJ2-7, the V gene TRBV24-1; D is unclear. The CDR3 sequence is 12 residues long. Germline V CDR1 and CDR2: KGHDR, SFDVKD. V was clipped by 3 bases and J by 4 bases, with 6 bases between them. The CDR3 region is CATSDHRYEQYF. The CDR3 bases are TGTGCCACCAGTGATCACAGATACGAGCAGTACTTC.

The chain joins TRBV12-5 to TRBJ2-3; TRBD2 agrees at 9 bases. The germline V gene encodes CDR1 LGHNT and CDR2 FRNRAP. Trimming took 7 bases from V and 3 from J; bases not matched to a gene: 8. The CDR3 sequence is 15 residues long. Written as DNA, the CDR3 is TGTGCTAGTGCCTTTCCTACTAGCGGGACAGATACGCAGTATTTT. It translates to CASAFPTSGTDTQYF.

CDR3 bases: TGCGCCAGCAGGCGGGATAGCGGGGTTTATACGCAGTATTTT. This sequence encodes CASRRDSGVYTQYF. V and J are TRBV5-1 and TRBJ2-3; 8 bases match TRBD2. Germline V gene data show CDR1 as SGHRS and CDR2 as YFSETQ. The CDR3 is made up of 14 amino acids. V lost 5 bases, J lost 7 bases, and 9 bases stayed unmatched.

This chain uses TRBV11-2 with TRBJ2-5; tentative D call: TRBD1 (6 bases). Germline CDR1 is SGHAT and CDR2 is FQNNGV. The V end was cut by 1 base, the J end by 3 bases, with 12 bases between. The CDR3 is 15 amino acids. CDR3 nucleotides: TGTGCCAGCAGCTTAGGTCGGACAGTCGAAGAGACCCAGTACTTC. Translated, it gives CASSLGRTVEETQYF.

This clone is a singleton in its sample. For the CDR3, the DNA is TGTGCCAGTAGTATGATAGTTGACACCGGGGAGCTGTTTTTT. Translation gives CASSMIVDTGELFF. This chain uses TRBV19 with TRBJ2-2; D remains unclear. This CDR3 spans 14 amino acids. Germline CDR1 is LNHDA and CDR2 is SQIVND (reference sequence). The ends were cut back, 3 bases at V and 3 bases at J, with 8 bases in the middle.

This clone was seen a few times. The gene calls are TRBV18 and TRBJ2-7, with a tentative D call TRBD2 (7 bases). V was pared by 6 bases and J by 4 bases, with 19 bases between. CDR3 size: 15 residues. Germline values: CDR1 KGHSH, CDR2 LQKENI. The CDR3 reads CASSPIGGADYEQYF. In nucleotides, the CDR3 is TGTGCCAGCTCGCCAATTGGGGGGGCGGATTACGAGCAGTACTTC.

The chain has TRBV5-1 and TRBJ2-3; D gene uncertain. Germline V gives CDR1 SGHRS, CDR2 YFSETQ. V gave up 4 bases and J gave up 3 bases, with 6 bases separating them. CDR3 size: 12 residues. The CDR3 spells CASSKTTDTQYF. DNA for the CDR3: TGCGCCAGCAGCAAGACTACAGATACGCAGTATTTT.

The CDR3 loop is CASSPLGITGNSYEQYF. The CDR3 DNA follows: TGTGCCAGCAGTCCCCTGGGGATAACAGGGAACTCCTACGAGCAGTACTTC. V and J are TRBV6-6 and TRBJ2-7; D perhaps matches TRBD1 (6 bases). CDR3 length: 17 residues. The V gene lost 5 bases and the J gene lost 0 bases, with 20 bases spanning the gap. The germline gives CDR1 MNHNY, CDR2 SVGAGI (reference sequence).

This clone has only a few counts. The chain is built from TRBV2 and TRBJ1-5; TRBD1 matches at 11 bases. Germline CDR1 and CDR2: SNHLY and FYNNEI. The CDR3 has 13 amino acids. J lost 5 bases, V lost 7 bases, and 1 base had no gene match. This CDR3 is CASKGQGDQPQHF. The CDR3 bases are TGTGCCAGCAAGGGACAGGGGGATCAGCCCCAGCATTTT.